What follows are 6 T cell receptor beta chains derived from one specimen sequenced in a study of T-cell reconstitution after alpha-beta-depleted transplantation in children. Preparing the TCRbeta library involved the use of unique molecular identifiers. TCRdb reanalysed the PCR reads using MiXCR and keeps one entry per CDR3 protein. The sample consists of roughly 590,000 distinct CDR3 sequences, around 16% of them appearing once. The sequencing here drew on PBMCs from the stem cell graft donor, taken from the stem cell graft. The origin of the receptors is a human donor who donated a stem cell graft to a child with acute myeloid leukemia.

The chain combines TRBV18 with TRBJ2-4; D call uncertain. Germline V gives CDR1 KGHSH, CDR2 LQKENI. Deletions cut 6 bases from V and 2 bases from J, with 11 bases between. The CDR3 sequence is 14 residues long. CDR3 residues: CASSLPPPKNIQYF. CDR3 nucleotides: TGTGCCAGCTCTCTGCCGCCTCCCAAAAACATTCAGTACTTC.

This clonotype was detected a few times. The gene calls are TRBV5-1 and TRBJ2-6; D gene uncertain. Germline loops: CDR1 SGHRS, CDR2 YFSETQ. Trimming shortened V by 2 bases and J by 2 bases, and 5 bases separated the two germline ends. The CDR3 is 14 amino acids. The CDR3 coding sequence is TGCGCCAGCAGCTTAACGCCTGGGGCCAACGTCCTGACTTTC. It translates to CASSLTPGANVLTF.

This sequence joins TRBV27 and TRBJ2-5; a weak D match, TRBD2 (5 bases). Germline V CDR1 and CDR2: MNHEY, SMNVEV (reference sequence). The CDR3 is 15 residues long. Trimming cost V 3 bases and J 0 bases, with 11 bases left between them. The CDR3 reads CASSFVDSYQETQYF. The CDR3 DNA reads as TGTGCCAGCAGTTTCGTGGACTCGTACCAAGAGACCCAGTACTTC.

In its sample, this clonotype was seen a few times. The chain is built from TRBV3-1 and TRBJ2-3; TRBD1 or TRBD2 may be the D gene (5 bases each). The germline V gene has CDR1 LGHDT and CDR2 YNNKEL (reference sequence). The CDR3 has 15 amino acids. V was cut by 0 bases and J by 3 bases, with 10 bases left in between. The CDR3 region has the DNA TGTGCCAGCAGCCAAGACGGGGCCCGTACAGATACGCAGTATTTT. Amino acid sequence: CASSQDGARTDTQYF.

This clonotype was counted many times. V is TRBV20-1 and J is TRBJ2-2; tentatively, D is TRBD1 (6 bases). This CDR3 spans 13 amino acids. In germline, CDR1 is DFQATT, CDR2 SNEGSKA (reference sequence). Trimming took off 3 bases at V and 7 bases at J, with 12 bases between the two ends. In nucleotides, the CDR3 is TGCAGTGCTAGCCGGACAGCTAACGGGGAGCTGTTTTTT. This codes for CSASRTANGELFF.

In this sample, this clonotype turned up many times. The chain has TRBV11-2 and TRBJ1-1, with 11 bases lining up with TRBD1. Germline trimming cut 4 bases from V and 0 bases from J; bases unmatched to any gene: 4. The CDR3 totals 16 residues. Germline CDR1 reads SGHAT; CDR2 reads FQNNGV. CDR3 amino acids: CASSSGQGAVNTEAFF. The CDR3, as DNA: TGTGCCAGCAGCTCTGGACAGGGGGCGGTGAACACTGAAGCTTTCTTT.